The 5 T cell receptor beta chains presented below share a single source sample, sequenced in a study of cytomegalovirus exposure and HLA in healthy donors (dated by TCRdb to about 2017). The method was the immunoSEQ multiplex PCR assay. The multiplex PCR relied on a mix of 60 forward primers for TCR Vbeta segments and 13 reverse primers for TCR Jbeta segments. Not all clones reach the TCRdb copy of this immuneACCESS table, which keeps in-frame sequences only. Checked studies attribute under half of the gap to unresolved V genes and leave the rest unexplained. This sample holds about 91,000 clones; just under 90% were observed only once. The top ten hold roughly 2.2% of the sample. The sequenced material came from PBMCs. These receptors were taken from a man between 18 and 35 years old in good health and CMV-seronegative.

The chain's CDR3 is CASSEAPGRGIQYF. The CDR3 nucleotides read TGTGCCAGCAGTGAAGCGCCGGGCAGGGGCATTCAGTACTTC. This chain connects TRBV6-1 to TRBJ2-4, with D maybe TRBD1 (6 bases). V lost 0 bases, J lost 9 bases, and 12 bases lay in between. Looked up from germline, CDR1 is MNHNS and CDR2 is SASEGT. CDR3 length equals 14 residues.

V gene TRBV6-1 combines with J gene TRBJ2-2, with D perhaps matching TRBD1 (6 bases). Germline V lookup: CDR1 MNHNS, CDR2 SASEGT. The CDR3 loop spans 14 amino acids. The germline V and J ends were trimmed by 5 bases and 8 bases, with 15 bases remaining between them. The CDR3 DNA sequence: TGTGCCAGCAGTACTAGTTACAGGGTTGGGGAGCTGTTTTTT. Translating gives CASSTSYRVGELFF.

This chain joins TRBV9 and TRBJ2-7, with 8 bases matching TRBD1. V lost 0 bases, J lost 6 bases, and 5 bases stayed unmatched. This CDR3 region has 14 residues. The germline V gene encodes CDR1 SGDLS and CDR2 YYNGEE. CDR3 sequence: CASSVGQGAGEQYF. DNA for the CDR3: TGTGCCAGCAGCGTAGGGCAGGGGGCGGGCGAGCAGTACTTC.

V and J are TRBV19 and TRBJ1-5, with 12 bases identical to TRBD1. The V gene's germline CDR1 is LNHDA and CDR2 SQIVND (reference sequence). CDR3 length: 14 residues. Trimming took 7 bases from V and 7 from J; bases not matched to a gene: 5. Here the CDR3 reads CASMGQGARQPQHF. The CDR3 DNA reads TGTGCCAGTATGGGACAGGGGGCAAGGCAGCCCCAGCATTTT.

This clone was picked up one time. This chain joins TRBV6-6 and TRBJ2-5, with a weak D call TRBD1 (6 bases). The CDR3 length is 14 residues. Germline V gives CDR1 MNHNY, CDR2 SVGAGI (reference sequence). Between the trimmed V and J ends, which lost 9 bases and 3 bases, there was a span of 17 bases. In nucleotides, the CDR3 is TGTGCCAGTGCGGACAGCGCTTTCGAAGAGACCCAGTACTTC. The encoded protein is CASADSAFEETQYF.